The clone carrying this TCR beta chain was observed many times. The antigen is unknown. Between the trimmed V and J ends, which lost 2 bases and 2 bases, there was a span of 18 bases. Germline CDR1 KGHDR, CDR2 SFDVKD. The CDR3 is made up of 18 amino acids. Constant-region reverse primers amplified full-length variable regions, followed by semi-nested Nested Universal Primer A PCR. Via MiXCR, TCRdb re-called the 5' RACE reads, giving one row per CDR3 protein. The table has 34,000 or so distinct CDR3 sequences, 25% to 30% seen once. Treg sorting used a CD4+CD25+CD127-/low gate. Study-wide findings and caveats: Tumor memory CD4+ T cell TCR gene usage was found to cluster with blood and lymph node memory CD4+ cells and with lymph node naive CD4+ cells. Tumor-infiltrating Treg TCR alpha and beta sequences overlapped most with tumor naive CD4+ T cells, then blood naive. Whole repertoires were not studied in the larger cohort, only one V-J beta rearrangement.

J is TRBJ2-1 and V is TRBV24-1; the D is unclear. The source of this sequence is a female donor with breast cancer. Source material: tumor-infiltrating Tregs sorted from the breast tumor. The CDR3 DNA reads as TGTGCCACCAGTGATTCGGTGGCTAGTTCATACCCCTACAATGAGCAGTTCTTC. It translates to CATSDSVASSYPYNEQFF.